What follows are 19 T cell receptor beta chains derived from one specimen sequenced in a study of cytomegalovirus exposure and HLA in healthy donors. PCR primers comprised 60 Vbeta and 13 Jbeta primers. Repertoires were generated with immunoSEQ multiplex PCR, while TCRdb's copy carries only in-frame clones and drops some. This sample has 200,000 to 250,000 clones, with 70% to 85% found just once. The sequenced material came from PBMCs. The receptors shown here come from a man aged 45-65 years in good health and CMV-seronegative.

This clone was recorded a few times. The rearrangement links TRBV7-8 to TRBJ2-5, with D perhaps matching TRBD2 (6 bases). The germline V and J ends were trimmed by 1 base and 1 base, with 7 bases remaining between them. Germline CDR1 is SGHVS and CDR2 is FQNEAQ. The CDR3 is made up of 14 amino acids. The CDR3 spells CASSLVGGQETQYF. CDR3 nucleotide sequence: TGTGCCAGCAGCTTAGTCGGGGGCCAAGAGACCCAGTACTTC.

The chain carries TRBV6-5 and TRBJ2-7, with 8 bases aligning to TRBD1. In germline, CDR1 is MNHEY, CDR2 SVGAGI. Trimming took 6 bases from V and 4 from J; bases not matched to a gene: 5. This CDR3 has 13 amino acids. The DNA of the CDR3 is TGTGCCAGCAGCCGACAGGGGAAATACGAGCAGTACTTC. Translation: CASSRQGKYEQYF.

The V and J genes are TRBV28 and TRBJ2-7; 10 bases agree with TRBD2. Germline lookup yields CDR1 MDHEN and CDR2 SYDVKM. V shed 5 bases and J 2 bases; nucleotides not matched to a gene: 6. CDR3 length: 15 residues. The CDR3 region has the DNA TGTGCCAGCAGTAGGGAAGCGGGAGGGGCCTACGAGCAGTACTTC. Translating it yields CASSREAGGAYEQYF.

CDR3 sequence reads: CASSLTGGYGYTF. CDR3 coding DNA: TGTGCCAGCAGCTTAACAGGGGGCTATGGCTACACCTTC. This chain connects TRBV7-2 to TRBJ1-2; 8 nucleotides align to TRBD1. Looked up from germline, CDR1 is SGHTA and CDR2 is FQGNSA. CDR3 size: 13 residues. V dropped 2 bases and J dropped 4; count of bases not matched to a gene: 0. Full variable domain (remainder filled in from reference TRBV7-2 and TRBJ1-2): GAGVSQSPSNKVTEKGKDVELRCDPISGHTALYWYRQSLGQGLEFLIYFQGNSAPDKSGLPSDRFSAERTGGSVSTLTIQRTQQEDSAVYLCASSLTGGYGYTFGSGTRLTVV.

The rearrangement uses TRBV27 and TRBJ2-1; TRBD2 matches 12 bases. Germline assignment: CDR1 MNHEY and CDR2 SMNVEV (reference sequence). V shed 5 bases, J shed 3 bases, and the junction held 2 bases outside the gene matches. CDR3 length equals 15 residues. The CDR3 nucleotides are TGTGCCAGCAGTCTGACTAGCGGGAGCTACAATGAGCAGTTCTTC. Protein: CASSLTSGSYNEQFF.

This rearrangement joins TRBV6-4 to TRBJ1-5, with D unresolved. Trimming stripped 6 bases from V and 7 bases from J, with 13 bases between. This CDR3 has 13 amino acids. Per germline, CDR1 MRHNA and CDR2 SNTAGT. Here the CDR3 DNA reads TGTGCCAGCAGCCCATGGGGAGGGCAGCCCCAGCATTTT. Residues: CASSPWGGQPQHF.

V is TRBV30 and J is TRBJ2-7; possible D gene TRBD2, 5 bases. The germline CDR1 and CDR2 sequences are GTSNPN and SVGIG (reference sequence). V was trimmed by 2 bases and J by 5 bases, leaving 10 bases between them. This CDR3 region has 12 residues. CDR3 amino acids: CAWSPFGNEQYF. The CDR3 DNA is TGTGCCTGGAGTCCCTTCGGGAACGAGCAGTACTTC.

The rearrangement joins TRBV27 to TRBJ2-2; the D gene is possibly TRBD1 (6 bases). V was trimmed by 3 bases and J by 1 base, leaving 12 bases between them. CDR1 is MNHEY, CDR2 SMNVEV, per germline (reference sequence). The CDR3 spans 16 residues. This CDR3 is CASSFVRGQNTGELFF. CDR3 bases: TGTGCCAGCAGTTTCGTCAGGGGCCAGAACACCGGGGAGCTGTTTTTT.

Details on this clone: An end of the junction does not agree with germline; a read error may underlie this. The rearrangement links TRBV2 to TRBJ1-3, with no clear D. Germline lookup yields CDR1 SNHLY and CDR2 FYNNEI. CDR3 length equals 16 residues. The chain's CDR3 is CVSSEWAGASGNTIYF. Here the CDR3 DNA reads TGTGTCAGCAGTGAATGGGCAGGCGCCTCTGGAAACACCATATATTTT.

The V and J genes are TRBV4-2 and TRBJ2-1; 7 bases match TRBD1. V trimming: 0 bases; J trimming: 10 bases; junction bases outside the gene matches: 12. This CDR3 is built from 16 residues. The germline V gene encodes CDR1 LGHNA and CDR2 YNFKEQ. The CDR3: CASSQEEGADGGEQFF. In DNA, the CDR3 is TGTGCCAGCAGCCAAGAAGAGGGGGCCGACGGTGGGGAGCAGTTCTTC.

This chain uses TRBV11-2 with TRBJ2-1; 8 bases match TRBD2. CDR3 size: 16 residues. Germline loops: CDR1 SGHAT, CDR2 FQNNGV. Trimming cost V 5 bases and J 4 bases; bases outside gene matches: 10. CDR3 nucleotide sequence: TGTGCCAGCAGCCCTTCCGGAACTAGCGGATACAATGAGCAGTTCTTC. Amino acids: CASSPSGTSGYNEQFF. Drawing the rest from reference TRBV11-2 and TRBJ2-1, the complete variable domain is EAGVAQSPRYKIIEKRQSVAFWCNPISGHATLYWYQQILGQGPKLLIQFQNNGVVDDSQLPKDRFSAERLKGVDSTLKIQPAKLEDSAVYLCASSPSGTSGYNEQFFGPGTRLTVL.

The chain combines TRBV5-4 with TRBJ2-7, with a tentative D call TRBD2 (7 bases). V shed 4 bases and J shed 1 base, with 18 bases lying between them. The CDR3 covers 16 residues. Germline values: CDR1 SGHNT, CDR2 YYREEE (reference sequence). This CDR3 reads CASSKGGGSSSYEQYF. The DNA of the CDR3 is TGTGCCAGCAGCAAAGGGGGGGGGAGTAGTTCCTACGAGCAGTACTTC.

This chain uses TRBV28 with TRBJ1-1, with a possible D match to TRBD1 (5 bases). Looked up from germline, CDR1 is MDHEN and CDR2 is SYDVKM. The CDR3 sequence is 15 residues long. The V gene lost 3 bases and the J gene lost 2 bases, with 13 bases spanning the gap. The CDR3 DNA reads as TGTGCCAGCAGTTTTACCCCCGGGACTAACACTGAAGCTTTCTTT. Protein sequence: CASSFTPGTNTEAFF.

The chain recombines TRBV7-2 with TRBJ1-6; D might be TRBD1 (6 bases). Germline-derived CDR1 and CDR2 are SGHTA and FQGNSA. V was pared by 11 bases and J by 7 bases, with 15 bases between. The CDR3 spans 13 residues. In DNA form, the CDR3 reads TGTGCCGGCGGTTGGCAGGGGAATTCACCCCTCCACTTT. Translated, it gives CAGGWQGNSPLHF. Full variable domain (remainder filled in from reference TRBV7-2 and TRBJ1-6): GAGVSQSPSNKVTEKGKDVELRCDPISGHTALYWYRQSLGQGLEFLIYFQGNSAPDKSGLPSDRFSAERTGGSVSTLTIQRTQQEDSAVYLCAGGWQGNSPLHFGNGTRLTVT.

V gene TRBV30 combines with J gene TRBJ1-4; the D is unclear. V shed 4 bases and J shed 0 bases, with 12 bases lying between them. This CDR3 is 15 amino acids long. The germline V gene encodes CDR1 GTSNPN and CDR2 SVGIG (reference sequence). As DNA, the CDR3 is TGTGCCTGGACCTCGACCGGAGCAACTAATGAAAAACTGTTTTTT. Amino acids: CAWTSTGATNEKLFF.

The rearrangement uses TRBV7-3 and TRBJ2-5; 8 bases map to TRBD2. CDR1 and CDR2 from the germline V gene are SGHTA and FQGTGA. This CDR3 has 14 residues. The V and J ends lost 5 bases and 5 bases, in that order; junction bases with no gene match: 7. Written as DNA, the CDR3 is TGTGCCAGCAGCCAAAGCGGGAGAGGGGAGACCCAGTACTTC. Residues: CASSQSGRGETQYF.

This chain uses TRBV15 with TRBJ1-1, with D possibly being TRBD1 (5 bases). The CDR3 length is 16 residues. V lost 3 bases and J lost 4, with 18 bases in between. Germline assignment: CDR1 LNHNV and CDR2 YYDKDF (reference sequence). The CDR3 protein is CATSRETGLRTTEAFF. In DNA, the CDR3 is TGTGCCACCAGCAGGGAAACGGGACTGCGGACCACTGAAGCTTTCTTT.

J is TRBJ2-7 and V is TRBV7-2; TRBD2 agrees at 10 bases. Germline V gene lookup returns CDR1 SGHTA and CDR2 FQGNSA. V shed 5 bases, J shed 5 bases, and the junction held 9 bases outside the gene matches. The CDR3 loop spans 15 amino acids. The CDR3 region is CASSLPAGGLHEQYF. CDR3 nucleotides: TGTGCCAGCAGCCTCCCAGCGGGAGGGCTCCACGAGCAGTACTTC. Variable domain in full (rest from reference TRBV7-2 and TRBJ2-7): GAGVSQSPSNKVTEKGKDVELRCDPISGHTALYWYRQSLGQGLEFLIYFQGNSAPDKSGLPSDRFSAERTGGSVSTLTIQRTQQEDSAVYLCASSLPAGGLHEQYFGPGTRLTVT.

The rearrangement joins TRBV7-6 to TRBJ2-5; D gene uncertain. Germline V gene data show CDR1 as SGHVS and CDR2 as FNYEAQ. V was trimmed by 5 bases and J by 5 bases, leaving 15 bases between them. The CDR3 spans 14 residues. This CDR3 reads CASSLGTGRETQYF. Written as DNA, the CDR3 is TGTGCCAGCAGCCTAGGAACGGGTAGGGAGACCCAGTACTTC.